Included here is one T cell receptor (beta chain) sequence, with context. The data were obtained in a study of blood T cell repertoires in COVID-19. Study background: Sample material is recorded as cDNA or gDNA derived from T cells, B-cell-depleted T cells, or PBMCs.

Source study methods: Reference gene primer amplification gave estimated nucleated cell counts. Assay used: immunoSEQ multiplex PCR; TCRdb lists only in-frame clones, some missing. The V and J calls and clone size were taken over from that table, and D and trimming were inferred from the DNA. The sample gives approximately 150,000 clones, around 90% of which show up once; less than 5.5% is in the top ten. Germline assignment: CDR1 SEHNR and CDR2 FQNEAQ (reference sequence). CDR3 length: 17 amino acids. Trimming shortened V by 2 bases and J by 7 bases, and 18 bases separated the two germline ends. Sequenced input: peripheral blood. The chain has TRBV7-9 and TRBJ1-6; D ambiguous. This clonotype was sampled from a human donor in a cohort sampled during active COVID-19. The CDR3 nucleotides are TGTGCCAGCAGCTTAAGTAGGGAGGGCCTTAACAATTCACCCCTCCACTTT. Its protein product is CASSLSREGLNNSPLHF.